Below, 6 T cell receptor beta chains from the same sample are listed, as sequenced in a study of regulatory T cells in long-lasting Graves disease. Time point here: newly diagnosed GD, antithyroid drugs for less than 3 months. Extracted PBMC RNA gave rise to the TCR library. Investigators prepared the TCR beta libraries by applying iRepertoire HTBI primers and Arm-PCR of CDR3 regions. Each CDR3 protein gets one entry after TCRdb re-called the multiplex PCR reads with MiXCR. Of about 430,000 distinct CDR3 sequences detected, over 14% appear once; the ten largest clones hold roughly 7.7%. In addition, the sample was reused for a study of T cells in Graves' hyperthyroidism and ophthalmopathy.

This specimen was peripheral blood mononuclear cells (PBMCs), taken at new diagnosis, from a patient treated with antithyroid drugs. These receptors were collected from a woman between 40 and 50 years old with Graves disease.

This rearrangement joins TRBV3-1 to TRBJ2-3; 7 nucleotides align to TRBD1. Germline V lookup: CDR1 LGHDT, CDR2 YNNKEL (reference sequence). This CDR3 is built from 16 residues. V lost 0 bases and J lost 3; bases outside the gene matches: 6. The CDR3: CASSQDSYRGTDTQYF. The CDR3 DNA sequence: TGTGCCAGCAGCCAAGATAGTTACAGGGGAACAGATACGCAGTATTTT.

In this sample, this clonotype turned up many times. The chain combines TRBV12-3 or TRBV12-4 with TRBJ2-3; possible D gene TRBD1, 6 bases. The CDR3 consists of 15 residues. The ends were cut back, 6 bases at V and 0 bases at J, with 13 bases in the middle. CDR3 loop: CASRRDTSSTDTQYF. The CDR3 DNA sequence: TGTGCCAGCAGGAGGGACACTTCTAGCACAGATACGCAGTATTTT.

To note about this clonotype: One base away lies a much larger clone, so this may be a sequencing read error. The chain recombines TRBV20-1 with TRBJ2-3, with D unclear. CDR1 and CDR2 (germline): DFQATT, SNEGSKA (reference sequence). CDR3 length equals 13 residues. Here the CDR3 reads CSAVTATTDTEYF. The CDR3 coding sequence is TGCAGTGCCGTTACAGCTACCACAGATACGGAGTATTTT.

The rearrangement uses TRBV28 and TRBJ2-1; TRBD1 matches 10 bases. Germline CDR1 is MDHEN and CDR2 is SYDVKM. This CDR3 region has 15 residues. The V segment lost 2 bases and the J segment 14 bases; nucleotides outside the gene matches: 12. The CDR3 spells CASSLPRDRGMEKFF. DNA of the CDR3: TGTGCCAGCAGTTTACCCCGGGACAGGGGAATGGAGAAGTTCTTC.

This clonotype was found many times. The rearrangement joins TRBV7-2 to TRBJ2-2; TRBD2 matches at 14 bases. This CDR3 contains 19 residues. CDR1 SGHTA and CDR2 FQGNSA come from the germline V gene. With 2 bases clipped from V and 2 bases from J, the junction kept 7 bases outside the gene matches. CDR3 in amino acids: CASSLLGTSGSRNTGELFF. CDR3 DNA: TGTGCCAGCAGCTTACTTGGGACTAGCGGGAGTAGAAACACCGGGGAGCTGTTTTTT.

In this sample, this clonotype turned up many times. The CDR3 coding sequence is TGTGCCAGCAGCTTGGGGGGGACAGCAGAGACCCAGTACTTC. This translates into CASSLGGTAETQYF. The rearrangement uses TRBV11-2 and TRBJ2-5, with D tentatively TRBD1 or TRBD2 (7 bases each). CDR1 is SGHAT, CDR2 FQNNGV, per germline. V lost 3 bases, J lost 4 bases, and 12 bases lay in between. This CDR3 is 14 amino acids long.